This is a list of T cell receptor beta chains from one sample in a study of blood T cells in healthy people across ages. MiXCR was run by TCRdb on the 5' RACE reads, yielding one entry per CDR3 protein. The sample lists 850,000 to 1,300,000 distinct CDR3 sequences, 45% seen once, with about 20% in the top ten. Sequencing was done on a sample of blood. These receptors all stem from an older woman in good health. CDR3s include the opening cysteine and the closing phenylalanine or tryptophan. D genes are given only for firm matches. For some rows the clone size is stated as once, few or many, or as a class when expanded; others skip it.

j_gene | v_gene | d_gene | abundance | CDR3nt | CDR3aa
TRBJ2-7 | TRBV29-1 | . | few | TGCAGCGTTGAAGGGACACCGAACTACGAGCAGTACTTC | CSVEGTPNYEQYF
TRBJ1-5 | TRBV30 | . | . | TGTGCCTGGAGACTGGGCAATCAGCCCCAGCATTTT | CAWRLGNQPQHF
TRBJ1-6 | TRBV3-1 | TRBD1 | few | TGTGCCAGCAGCCAAACGACAGGGGTAAATTCACCCCTCCACTTT | CASSQTTGVNSPLHF
TRBJ2-7 | TRBV14 | TRBD1 | . | TGTGCCAGCAGCCCAGGGGGTTTTGGCTCCTACGAGCAGTACTTC | CASSPGGFGSYEQYF
TRBJ1-4 | TRBV11-2 | TRBD1 | . | TGTGCCAGCAGCTTAGCAGGGGGCGTTCGTGAAAAACTGTTTTTT | CASSLAGGVREKLFF
TRBJ2-1 | TRBV20-1 | TRBD2 | . | TGCAGTGCTAGTGGCCTAGCGGGAGAAGAAGCCCACAATGAGCGGTTCTTC | CSASGLAGEEAHNERFF
TRBJ1-2 | TRBV10-3 | TRBD1 | . | TGTGCCATCAGTGAGTCCGAGGACAGGGTAGGAGGCTACACCTTC | CAISESEDRVGGYTF
TRBJ2-7 | TRBV10-3 | . | . | TGTGCCATCAGCCAGCAGAGGGGTCTCTCCTACGAGCAGTACTTC | CAISQQRGLSYEQYF
TRBJ2-7 | TRBV7-3 | . | . | TGTGCCAGCAGCAAGGGACTCCGACCCACGGATGAGCAGTACTTC | CASSKGLRPTDEQYF
TRBJ1-4 | TRBV6-1 | TRBD1 | . | TGTGCCAGCAGTGTGAAGGGGGCGCTCACTAATGAAAAACTGTTTTTT | CASSVKGALTNEKLFF
TRBJ2-3 | TRBV27 | . | . | TGTGCCAGCAGCGAGGTCAGCGGGCAGGCAGATACGCAGTATTTT | CASSEVSGQADTQYF
TRBJ2-1 | TRBV5-6 | . | . | TGTGCCAGCAGCTTGTGGGGCGGCGAGCAGTTCTTC | CASSLWGGEQFF
TRBJ2-3 | TRBV28 | TRBD1 | . | TGTGCCAGCAGTGGGCCCGGGACAGGAGGAGATACGCAGTATTTT | CASSGPGTGGDTQYF
TRBJ2-7 | TRBV25-1 | TRBD2 | few | TGTGCCAGCAGTGAAAATCTTAGCGGGAGTTACGAGCAGTACTTC | CASSENLSGSYEQYF
TRBJ2-1 | TRBV18 | . | . | TGTGCCAGCTCGAGGGACCCGGGGGTGAATGAGCAGTTCTTC | CASSRDPGVNEQFF
TRBJ1-4 | TRBV20-1 | . | . | TGCAGTGCCCATGACACGGGGGCTGAAAAACTGTTTTTT | CSAHDTGAEKLFF
TRBJ1-2 | TRBV20-1 | . | . | TGCAGTGCCGCCACGGCCAATGGCTACACCTTC | CSAATANGYTF
TRBJ1-1 | TRBV11-2 | TRBD1 | . | TGTGCCAGCAGCCCAGCAGGGGGCTTCACTGAAGCTTTCTTT | CASSPAGGFTEAFF
TRBJ2-1 | TRBV4-2 | TRBD2 | . | TGTGCCAGCAGCCAAGGGCCGGGAGGGCCGGTAAATGAGCAGTTCTTC | CASSQGPGGPVNEQFF
TRBJ2-7 | TRBV6-6 | TRBD2 | . | TGTGCCAGCAGTTACCAGCTAGCGGGAAAGTACTTC | CASSYQLAGKYF
TRBJ2-3 | TRBV10-3 | TRBD2 | . | TGTGCCATCAGTGTCTCGTTGACTAGCGGCTCTAGCACAGATACGCAGTATTTT | CAISVSLTSGSSTDTQYF
TRBJ2-7 | TRBV20-1 | TRBD2 | . | TGCAGTGCTACATCCTGGACTAGCGGGAGAAACGAGCAGTACTTC | CSATSWTSGRNEQYF
TRBJ2-7 | TRBV4-1 | . | . | TGCGCCAGCAGCCAAGAGAGGGTAAATGCCTACGAGCAGTACTTC | CASSQERVNAYEQYF